This T cell receptor (beta chain) derives from a study of blood T cell repertoires in COVID-19. Study summary: PBMCs, B-cell-depleted T cells, or T cells provided the cDNA or gDNA that made up the material.

The assay was immunoSEQ multiplex PCR, and TCRdb's table has in-frame clones only and misses some. Of 300,000 or so clones detected, 80% to 90% appear once; the ten largest clones hold about 1.6%. Germline CDR1 and CDR2: LGHNA and YNFKEQ. The CDR3 runs to 17 residues. With V trimmed by 1 base and J by 3 bases, 8 bases remained unmatched. The clonotype originates from a woman aged 40-49 years who had recovered from COVID-19. The sequencing sample was made of peripheral blood. The V and J genes are TRBV4-2 and TRBJ2-7, with TRBD2 matching over 11 bases. Here the CDR3 DNA reads TGTGCCAGCAGCCAAGTCTGGCCGGGGACTAGCGGCTACGAGCAGTACTTC. It yields the protein CASSQVWPGTSGYEQYF.